This T cell receptor (beta chain) was recovered during a study of T cell repertoires in cytomegalovirus infection. This clonotype was found many times. The CDR3 runs 14 residues. Per the germline V gene, CDR1 is ENHRY and CDR2 is SYGVKD. V was shortened by 7 bases and J by 4 bases, with 16 bases between the two germline ends. TCRdb passed the reads through MiXCR, listing each CDR3 protein once. This sample has about 300,000 distinct CDR3 sequences, with roughly a tenth found just once. The chain uses TRBV10-3 and TRBJ1-2; D possibly corresponds to TRBD1 (5 bases). The sequence derives from a human donor in good health (CMV status not recorded). Some clones in this sample may be carry-over from other donors' samples. Sequenced input: PBMCs. In DNA, the CDR3 is TGTGCCATCAAGTCCAGGGAGTATGGCTATGGCTACACCTTC. Encoded protein: CAIKSREYGYGYTF.